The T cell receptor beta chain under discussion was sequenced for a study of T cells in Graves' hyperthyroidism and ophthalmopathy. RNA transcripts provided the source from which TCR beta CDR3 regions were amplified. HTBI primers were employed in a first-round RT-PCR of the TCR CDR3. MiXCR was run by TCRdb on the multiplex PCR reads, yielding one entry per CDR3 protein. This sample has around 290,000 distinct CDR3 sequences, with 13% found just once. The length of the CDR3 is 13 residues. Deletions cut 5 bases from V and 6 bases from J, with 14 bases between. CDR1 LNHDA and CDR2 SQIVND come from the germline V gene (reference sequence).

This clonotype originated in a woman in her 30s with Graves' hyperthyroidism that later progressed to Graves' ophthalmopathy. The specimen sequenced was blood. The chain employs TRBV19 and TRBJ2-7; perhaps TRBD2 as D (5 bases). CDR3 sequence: CASSLLLRGEQYF. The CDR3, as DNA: TGTGCCAGTAGTTTATTACTTCGGGGCGAGCAGTACTTC.